This T cell receptor (beta chain) came from a study of T cell changes during pregnancy in multiple sclerosis. The CDR3 is 16 amino acids. Germline V gene data show CDR1 as MGHDK and CDR2 as SYGVNS. Losses at the gene ends were 5 bases for V and 5 bases for J; bases not matched to a gene: 13. This table comes from immunoSEQ multiplex PCR, and its TCRdb copy is limited to in-frame clones, with some not included. Here the sample spans about 45,000 clones, more than 80% being singletons. The chain couples TRBV25-1 to TRBJ2-3, with 7 bases fitting TRBD2. The clonotype originates from a female donor with multiple sclerosis, enrolled in a pregnancy study. The sequences come from CD4+ T cells from peripheral blood mononuclear cells, collected before pregnancy. CDR3 coding DNA: TGTGCCAGCAGTTCCACAGCGGGACCCCTGGGAGATACGCAGTATTTT. Translating it yields CASSSTAGPLGDTQYF.